Listed here are 18 T cell receptor beta chains from one sample, sequenced in a study of shared clonotypes between healthy human individuals. Clones were sequenced by immunoSEQ multiplex PCR, and TCRdb holds only the in-frame ones, with some missing. The sample consists of 2.5 million or so clones, approximately 92% of them appearing once. The sample was naive CD4+ T cells sorted from blood. Subset of the sample: CD45RA+ positively selected. All receptors come from a man in his late teens or twenties in good health.

This clone came up once. The rearrangement links TRBV19 to TRBJ1-1; D call uncertain. With 4 bases removed from V and 0 bases from J, the gap between germline ends came to 12 bases. Per germline, CDR1 LNHDA and CDR2 SQIVND (reference sequence). CDR3 length: 15 amino acids. CDR3: CASSTAVRMNTEAFF. The CDR3 nucleotides are TGTGCCAGTAGTACGGCTGTCAGGATGAACACTGAAGCTTTCTTT.

The chain has TRBV5-5 and TRBJ1-4; TRBD1 agrees at 10 bases. Looked up from germline, CDR1 is SGHKS and CDR2 is YYEKEE (reference sequence). This CDR3 region has 15 residues. Trimming removed 3 bases from V and 5 bases from J; junction bases left unmatched: 4. The CDR3 DNA follows: TGTGCCAGCAGCTCCTGGACAGGGGGGAATGAAAAACTGTTTTTT. Its translation is CASSSWTGGNEKLFF.

This chain joins TRBV5-1 and TRBJ2-1, with 9 positions matching TRBD2. This CDR3 has 16 amino acids. V shed 4 bases, J shed 4 bases, and the junction held 9 bases outside the gene matches. Germline values: CDR1 SGHRS, CDR2 YFSETQ. The CDR3 protein is CASSPAAGGSYNEQFF. The CDR3 DNA follows: TGCGCCAGCAGCCCCGCGGCGGGGGGGTCTTACAATGAGCAGTTCTTC.

V and J are TRBV6-1 and TRBJ1-5, with 9 positions matching TRBD1. This CDR3 has 14 amino acids. The ends lost 6 bases at V and 3 bases at J; junction bases unmatched: 3. Germline CDR1 is MNHNS and CDR2 is SASEGT. CDR3 sequence (DNA): TGTGCCAGCAGCGGACAGGGGATCAATCAGCCCCAGCATTTT. Its translation is CASSGQGINQPQHF.

The V call is TRBV18, the J call TRBJ2-7, with D perhaps TRBD1 (7 bases). CDR1 KGHSH and CDR2 LQKENI come from the germline V gene. This CDR3 has 14 residues. With 1 base removed from V and 5 bases from J, the gap between germline ends came to 12 bases. The CDR3 loop is CASSPRAGGNEQYF. The CDR3, as DNA: TGTGCCAGCTCACCACGTGCAGGGGGGAACGAGCAGTACTTC. Full variable domain (outside the CDR3, taken from reference TRBV18 and TRBJ2-7): NAGVMQNPRHLVRRRGQEARLRCSPMKGHSHVYWYRQLPEEGLKFMVYLQKENIIDESGMPKERFSAEFPKEGPSILRIQQVVRGDSAAYFCASSPRAGGNEQYFGPGTRLTVT.

The V gene is TRBV25-1, the J gene TRBJ1-1; 9 bases align to TRBD1. The V segment lost 2 bases and the J segment 5 bases; nucleotides outside the gene matches: 3. The length of the CDR3 is 14 residues. CDR1 is MGHDK and CDR2 is SYGVNS in the germline V gene. CDR3 residues: CASSEDRGTTEAFF. As DNA, the CDR3 is TGTGCCAGCAGTGAAGACAGGGGGACGACTGAAGCTTTCTTT.

The rearrangement uses TRBV18 and TRBJ2-2, with D unclear. CDR3 length: 15 residues. The V gene lost 1 base and the J gene lost 1 base, with 7 bases spanning the gap. Germline CDR1 KGHSH, CDR2 LQKENI. The DNA of the CDR3 is TGTGCCAGCTCACCACTCAAGGAGAACACCGGGGAGCTGTTTTTT. Translation gives CASSPLKENTGELFF.

The gene calls are TRBV18 and TRBJ2-2; D unclear. CDR1 and CDR2 from the germline V gene are KGHSH and LQKENI. This CDR3 is 14 amino acids long. The V end was cut by 0 bases, the J end by 9 bases, with 11 bases between. DNA for the CDR3: TGTGCCAGCTCACCACCTAAATCCCCCCGGGAGCTGTTTTTT. This sequence encodes CASSPPKSPRELFF.

The chain carries TRBV6-6 and TRBJ2-2, with a tentative D call TRBD2 (6 bases). The ends were cut back, 9 bases at V and 5 bases at J, with 16 bases in the middle. Germline loops: CDR1 MNHNY, CDR2 SVGAGI (reference sequence). The CDR3 contains 14 residues. The CDR3, as DNA: TGTGCCAGTGACTCGGGAGTTCGGACCGGGGAGCTGTTTTTT. Translation gives CASDSGVRTGELFF.

J is TRBJ2-5 and V is TRBV18; perhaps D is TRBD1 or TRBD2 (5 bases each). Trimming took off 3 bases at V and 1 base at J, with 12 bases between the two ends. The V gene's germline CDR1 is KGHSH and CDR2 LQKENI. This CDR3 is built from 15 residues. CDR3 in DNA: TGTGCCAGCTCACCGGGACCCCTGACCCAAGAGACCCAGTACTTC. Encoded protein: CASSPGPLTQETQYF.

This clone was observed a handful of times. This sample also contains other DNA sequences that code for the same CDR3. V and J are TRBV30 and TRBJ1-2, with 8 bases that match TRBD1. Germline loops: CDR1 GTSNPN, CDR2 SVGIG (reference sequence). The CDR3 has 12 amino acids. J lost 4 bases, V lost 4 bases, and 2 bases had no gene match. CDR3 loop: CAWTGQGYGYTF. Here the CDR3 DNA reads TGTGCCTGGACCGGACAGGGCTATGGCTACACCTTC.

The chain combines TRBV4-1 with TRBJ1-1, with 9 bases matching TRBD1. Trimming removed 1 base from V and 4 bases from J; junction bases left unmatched: 7. Germline V gives CDR1 MGHRA, CDR2 YSYEKL. This CDR3 has 16 residues. CDR3: CASSQVDRGRGTEAFF. The DNA of the CDR3 is TGCGCCAGCAGCCAAGTTGACAGGGGGAGAGGCACTGAAGCTTTCTTT.

This sequence joins TRBV6-6 and TRBJ1-2; unclear D gene. V was shortened by 7 bases and J by 0 bases, with 6 bases between the two germline ends. This CDR3 contains 12 residues. Per the germline V gene, CDR1 is MNHNY and CDR2 is SVGAGI (reference sequence). The CDR3: CASTIANYGYTF. CDR3 DNA sequence: TGTGCCAGCACGATAGCTAACTATGGCTACACCTTC.

J is TRBJ2-7 and V is TRBV7-2, with TRBD2 as a possible D gene (6 bases). The CDR3 consists of 15 residues. Germline assignment: CDR1 SGHTA and CDR2 FQGNSA. V was cut by 1 base and J by 3 bases, with 13 bases left in between. CDR3 sequence: CASSLGGRSLYEQYF. The CDR3 DNA is TGTGCCAGCAGCTTAGGGGGGAGGAGCCTCTACGAGCAGTACTTC.

This clone was detected only once. The genes are TRBV27 and TRBJ1-2, with TRBD1 as a possible D gene (6 bases). The CDR3 consists of 13 residues. CDR1 is MNHEY, CDR2 SMNVEV, per germline (reference sequence). The V gene lost 8 bases and the J gene lost 8 bases, with 18 bases spanning the gap. CDR3 sequence reads: CASSTTGREGYTF. CDR3 DNA: TGTGCCAGCTCCACAACAGGGAGAGAGGGCTACACCTTC.

V and J are TRBV10-2 and TRBJ2-1; tentatively, D is TRBD2 (6 bases). The CDR3 is made up of 18 amino acids. Germline lookup yields CDR1 WSHSY and CDR2 SAAADI. Trimming stripped 0 bases from V and 5 bases from J, with 20 bases between. CDR3 bases: TGCGCCAGCAGTGAGTCGACGTGGGGCGGGATAGGGCACAATGAGCAGTTCTTC. Its translation: CASSESTWGGIGHNEQFF.

V usage is TRBV18 and J usage is TRBJ1-1; the match to TRBD1 covers 10 bases. Germline lookup yields CDR1 KGHSH and CDR2 LQKENI. V gave up 4 bases and J gave up 4 bases; unmatched junction bases: 6. The CDR3 length is 15 residues. The CDR3 nucleotides read TGTGCCAGCTCACTAGGACAGGGGGTGACCACTGAAGCTTTCTTT. This sequence encodes CASSLGQGVTTEAFF.

Comment on this clone: Since the CDR3 does not end with the conserved phenylalanine or tryptophan, this likely comes from a read error. Because the CDR3's place on the DNA is in doubt, the DNA is left out and the CDR3 is given as listed by TCRdb. The chain links TRBV6-1 to TRBJ1-1. Per the germline V gene, CDR1 is MNHNS and CDR2 is SASEGT. Both ends counted, the CDR3 spans 12 residues. CDR3 sequence: CASSEAGGSQGL.